One sample yielded the 3 T cell receptor beta chains listed below, sequenced in a study of blood T cell repertoires in COVID-19. Here immunoSEQ multiplex PCR was the method, and the copy in TCRdb shows in-frame clones only, minus some. Of 150,000 or so clones listed, about 79% were seen once; the top ten hold 3% to 3.5%. Sequencing was performed on peripheral blood. These receptors were collected from a woman of 80 years or more with acute or convalescent COVID-19.

This chain connects TRBV9 to TRBJ1-5; D remains unclear. V lost 3 bases and J 2 bases, leaving 12 bases between the germline ends. CDR3 length: 15 residues. Germline CDR1 SGDLS, CDR2 YYNGEE. CDR3 sequence reads: CASSAGVTGNQPQHF. Here the CDR3 DNA reads TGTGCCAGCAGCGCCGGGGTGACGGGCAATCAGCCCCAGCATTTT.

The chain is built from TRBV5-1 and TRBJ1-1, with a possible D match to TRBD1 (6 bases). The V and J ends lost 0 bases and 2 bases respectively, with 14 bases between them. The CDR3 sequence is 16 residues long. The germline V gene has CDR1 SGHRS and CDR2 YFSETQ. The CDR3 region has the DNA TGCGCCAGCAGCTTGGCCCTGATGGGGGCCAACACTGAAGCTTTCTTT. It yields the protein CASSLALMGANTEAFF.

The CDR3 sequence: CASSLAGADTEAFF. CDR3 DNA: TGTGCCAGCAGTTTAGCAGGGGCGGACACTGAAGCTTTCTTT. This chain links TRBV28 with TRBJ1-1; possible D gene TRBD1, 6 bases. Germline V gene lookup returns CDR1 MDHEN and CDR2 SYDVKM. The CDR3 length is 14 residues. V was trimmed by 2 bases and J by 3 bases, leaving 10 bases between them.